Listed below are T cell receptor beta chains from one sample, sequenced in a study of T cells after yellow fever vaccination. Each CDR3 protein is one row after TCRdb ran MiXCR on the 5' RACE reads. The sample has roughly 310,000 distinct CDR3 sequences; 8.7% are singletons. The sequences come from PBMCs, collected on the day of the first yellow fever vaccination. These receptors all come from a man between 18 and 35 years old who received the YFV17D yellow fever vaccine. Each CDR3 is given with its conserved first and last residue. Fields, in order: V gene, J gene, CDR3 protein.

>TRBV7-2|TRBJ2-3
CAVKEGGAATDTQYF
>TRBV20-1|TRBJ1-2
CSAQDRGRNYGYTF
>TRBV6-1|TRBJ2-5
CASKQLGAGDETQYF
>TRBV5-1|TRBJ2-1
CASSWGLVPGQGANEQFF
>TRBV12-3/TRBV12-4|TRBJ1-6
CASTYGDSPLHF
>TRBV14|TRBJ2-6
CASGNTGANVLTF
>TRBV2|TRBJ2-5
CASLRGASQTQYF
>TRBV7-2|TRBJ2-3
CASGTSGVGTQYF
>TRBV6-5|TRBJ2-5
CASSYVRPGQRLETQYF
>TRBV7-9|TRBJ2-3
CASSLVQPGTDTQYF
>TRBV3-1|TRBJ1-1
CASSIVLGVDLNTEAFF
>TRBV7-3|TRBJ2-7
CASSLYTGSLYEQYF
>TRBV14|TRBJ2-5
CASSQDRSMQETQYF
>TRBV4-3|TRBJ2-2
CASSRYSGGVGTGELFF
>TRBV5-1|TRBJ2-1
CASSSKGWDEQFF
>TRBV10-3|TRBJ2-3
CAIRLAGTDTQYF
>TRBV18|TRBJ1-1
CASSPPSLTAFF
>TRBV2|TRBJ2-7
CASRRDRYTAEQYF
>TRBV5-1|TRBJ2-2
CASSLARAGDTGELFF
>TRBV7-6|TRBJ2-2
CASSLVQFRELFF
>TRBV11-2|TRBJ2-5
CASSPPPGTSGDQETQYF
>TRBV7-9|TRBJ2-7
CASSSLSGVEHEQYF
>TRBV10-3|TRBJ1-1
CAISDGTGLNTEAFF
>TRBV12-3/TRBV12-4|TRBJ2-5
CASSLGDEQETQYF
>TRBV7-9|TRBJ1-5
CASSWGQASNQPQHF
>TRBV5-1|TRBJ1-1
CASSLVPGLNTEAFF
>TRBV5-1|TRBJ1-6
CASSPLGSYNSPLHF
>TRBV11-3|TRBJ2-5
CASSSSGGYQETQYF
>TRBV10-3|TRBJ1-5
CAISPKGGNNQPQHF
>TRBV7-7|TRBJ2-3
CASSLGTHGWDTQYF
>TRBV14|TRBJ1-1
CASSQDYPLEAFF
>TRBV7-2|TRBJ2-2
CASSGGTSGGSRELFF
>TRBV15|TRBJ2-6
CATSSGRSSGANVLTF
>TRBV10-3|TRBJ2-5
CATTDKNRQTQYF
>TRBV7-2|TRBJ1-1
CASSIRPGQGATEAFF
>TRBV7-9|TRBJ2-1
CASSFGGSIVRQQFF
>TRBV15|TRBJ1-2
CATSSSASYGYTF
>TRBV7-2|TRBJ2-5
CASSLFGQQETQYF
>TRBV4-2|TRBJ1-1
CASSQDLRNTEAFF
>TRBV11-2|TRBJ1-4
CASSLDERYTNEKLFF
>TRBV5-1|TRBJ1-1
CASSLGGRVNTEAFF
>TRBV11-2|TRBJ1-5
CASSLDGQGGQPQHF
>TRBV5-4|TRBJ2-1
CASSLAPFF
>TRBV7-2|TRBJ2-1
CASSFRGGAYNEQFF
>TRBV6-2/TRBV6-3|TRBJ2-3
CATSDRGDTDTQYF
>TRBV6-2/TRBV6-3|TRBJ1-3
CASTRSYGNTIYF
>TRBV7-3|TRBJ2-1
CASSSSRGNEQFF
>TRBV5-1|TRBJ2-3
CASSPEGRTDTQYF
>TRBV7-3|TRBJ2-2
CASSLIGLAGGRNTGELFF
>TRBV27|TRBJ2-1
CASRARSSYNEQFF
>TRBV19|TRBJ2-5
CASSSPGLADETQYF
>TRBV20-1|TRBJ2-7
CSARVGGAYEQYF
>TRBV19|TRBJ1-2
CASSRSGTAFALRGYTF
>TRBV7-2|TRBJ1-2
CASSVGQKGGYTF
>TRBV11-2|TRBJ1-1
CASNEQNTEAFF